These 24 T cell receptor beta chains were sequenced from one sample in a study of beta chain features in type 1 diabetes. Of the isolated RNA, all was reverse transcribed, and so the sequenced material was expressed TCRB transcripts. Sequencing was performed with immunoSEQ multiplex PCR; in TCRdb, only in-frame clones are kept and a portion is missing. Of about 290,000 clones detected, approximately 8.1% appear once; the ten largest clones hold under 1.3%. Sequencing used central memory CD4+ T cells from blood. These receptors all come from a woman between 18 and 29 years old in good health.

The chain is built from TRBV29-1 and TRBJ1-2; D not resolved. The CDR3 runs to 11 residues. V shed 3 bases and J shed 4 bases, with 6 bases lying between them. Germline CDR1 is SQVTM and CDR2 is ANQGSEA. The CDR3 here is CSVDSFYGYTF. CDR3 nucleotide sequence: TGCAGCGTTGATTCTTTCTATGGCTACACCTTC. The full variable domain, in which reference TRBV29-1 and TRBJ1-2 provide the parts outside the CDR3, is SAVISQKPSRDICQRGTSLTIQCQVDSQVTMMFWYRQQPGQSLTLIATANQGSEATYESGFVIDKFPISRPNLTFSTLTVSNMSPEDSSIYLCSVDSFYGYTFGSGTRLTVV.

The chain combines TRBV30 with TRBJ2-2; 9 bases align to TRBD1. Germline V gives CDR1 GTSNPN, CDR2 SVGIG (reference sequence). CDR3 length equals 14 residues. Trimming took 5 bases from V and 7 from J; bases not matched to a gene: 8. The CDR3 coding sequence is TGTGCCTGGGACAAGGACAGGGGAATCGGGGAGCTGTTTTTT. As protein: CAWDKDRGIGELFF. Based on the CDR3 plus reference TRBV30 and TRBJ2-2, the full variable domain is SQTIHQWPATLVQPVGSPLSLECTVEGTSNPNLYWYRQAAGRGLQLLFYSVGIGQISSEVPQNLSASRPQDRQFILSSKKLLLSDSGFYLCAWDKDRGIGELFFGEGSRLTVL.

This clone was counted only a few times. The chain has TRBV7-2 and TRBJ1-2; TRBD1 might be the D (6 bases). Germline CDR1 SGHTA, CDR2 FQGNSA. Trimming cost V 5 bases and J 8 bases, with 15 bases left between them. This CDR3 region has 13 residues. CDR3 sequence: CASSLNRVQGYTF. CDR3 in DNA: TGTGCCAGCAGCCTAAACAGGGTACAGGGCTACACCTTC.

The CDR3 region has the DNA TGTGCCAGCAGCCAACGGTACGAGCAGTACTTC. Its translation is CASSQRYEQYF. V and J are TRBV14 and TRBJ2-7; D is ambiguous. Trimming stripped 2 bases from V and 4 bases from J, with 3 bases between. The CDR3 sequence is 11 residues long. Germline V gene lookup returns CDR1 SGHDN and CDR2 FVKESK. Filled out from reference TRBV14 and TRBJ2-7, the complete variable domain reads EAGVTQFPSHSVIEKGQTVTLRCDPISGHDNLYWYRRVMGKEIKFLLHFVKESKQDESGMPNNRFLAERTGGTYSTLKVQPAELEDSGVYFCASSQRYEQYFGPGTRLTVT.

V and J are TRBV6-1 and TRBJ2-3, with D hard to call. In germline, CDR1 is MNHNS, CDR2 SASEGT. V was cut by 3 bases and J by 6 bases, with 13 bases left in between. This CDR3 comprises 14 residues. In DNA, the CDR3 is TGTGCCAGCAGTGAGAGTAGGAAAGCTGATACGCAGTATTTT. Translating it yields CASSESRKADTQYF.

This clone turned up a few times. The CDR3 nucleotides read TGTGCCAGCAGCGTGAGGCAGGGGACTGAAGCTTTCTTT. Translating gives CASSVRQGTEAFF. V and J are TRBV9 and TRBJ1-1, with D maybe TRBD1 (6 bases). The CDR3 runs 13 residues. The germline V gene has CDR1 SGDLS and CDR2 YYNGEE. The V gene lost 2 bases and the J gene lost 5 bases, with 10 bases spanning the gap.

This clone was observed a handful of times. CDR3: CATTRDLTSYNEQFF. The CDR3 region has the DNA TGTGCCACCACACGGGACTTAACCTCCTACAATGAGCAGTTCTTC. The chain employs TRBV28 and TRBJ2-1; tentative D call: TRBD2 (6 bases). This CDR3 spans 15 amino acids. The germline V gene has CDR1 MDHEN and CDR2 SYDVKM. V gave up 10 bases and J gave up 0 bases, with 16 bases separating them.

This chain uses TRBV15 with TRBJ1-1; the D gene is possibly TRBD1 (6 bases). This CDR3 is 14 amino acids long. Deletions cut 1 base from V and 1 base from J, with 7 bases between. CDR1 is LNHNV, CDR2 YYDKDF, per germline (reference sequence). In DNA form, the CDR3 reads TGTGCCACCAGCAGAGCGGGGGCGAACACTGAAGCTTTCTTT. Amino acids: CATSRAGANTEAFF. Using reference TRBV15 and TRBJ1-1 for the parts outside the CDR3, the full variable domain is DAMVIQNPRYQVTQFGKPVTLSCSQTLNHNVMYWYQQKSSQAPKLLFHYYDKDFNNEADTPDNFQSRRPNTSFCFLDIRSPGLGDTAMYLCATSRAGANTEAFFGQGTRLTVV.

This clone has a handful of counts. This chain connects TRBV4-3 to TRBJ2-7; D remains ambiguous. CDR3 length equals 14 residues. Looked up from germline, CDR1 is LGHNA and CDR2 is YSLEER. Between the trimmed V and J ends, which lost 0 bases and 2 bases, there was a span of 8 bases. The CDR3 loop is CASSQDFVAYEQYF. In DNA form, the CDR3 reads TGCGCCAGCAGCCAAGATTTTGTGGCCTACGAGCAGTACTTC.

The chain links TRBV6-1 to TRBJ2-7; TRBD1 aligns across 7 bases. The V gene end was trimmed by 3 bases and the J gene end by 2 bases; junction bases not matched to a gene: 4. The CDR3 is 14 amino acids. Germline lookup yields CDR1 MNHNS and CDR2 SASEGT. CDR3 bases: TGTGCCAGCAGTGACAGGGGGAAAACCTACGAGCAGTACTTC. Translated: CASSDRGKTYEQYF.

This clone was detected ten times or more. The chain has TRBV14 and TRBJ1-2, with D unclear. Germline V lookup: CDR1 SGHDN, CDR2 FVKESK. CDR3 size: 14 residues. Trimming stripped 4 bases from V and 8 bases from J, with 17 bases between. As DNA, the CDR3 is TGTGCCAGCAGCCCTTGGACCTCCGACGGCGGCTACACCTTC. Its translation: CASSPWTSDGGYTF.

V is TRBV7-2 and J is TRBJ1-4, with D possibly TRBD1 on 5 matching bases. From germline, CDR1 is SGHTA and CDR2 FQGNSA. Trimming took off 5 bases at V and 3 bases at J, with 7 bases between the two ends. This CDR3 region has 13 residues. CDR3 region: CASSRGANEKLFF. The CDR3 coding sequence is TGTGCCAGCAGCCGAGGGGCTAATGAAAAACTGTTTTTT.

This clone was found a few times. The chain is built from TRBV6-5 and TRBJ1-5; D may be TRBD1 (5 bases). This CDR3 is built from 15 residues. Trimming shortened V by 0 bases and J by 1 base, and 7 bases separated the two germline ends. Germline V lookup: CDR1 MNHEY, CDR2 SVGAGI. CDR3 region: CASSYSGGSNQPQHF. The CDR3 nucleotides are TGTGCCAGCAGTTACTCGGGGGGAAGCAATCAGCCCCAGCATTTT.

The chain employs TRBV6-6 and TRBJ2-1; maybe TRBD1 (6 bases). The CDR3 runs 14 residues. Trimming shortened V by 0 bases and J by 6 bases, and 9 bases separated the two germline ends. The germline gives CDR1 MNHNY, CDR2 SVGAGI (reference sequence). In nucleotides, the CDR3 is TGTGCCAGCAGTTACTCGAGGGGGAGCAATGAGCAGTTCTTC. It specifies CASSYSRGSNEQFF.

The gene calls are TRBV28 and TRBJ2-2, with TRBD1 matching over 7 bases. Germline V gene sequence: CDR1 MDHEN, CDR2 SYDVKM. The CDR3 runs 15 residues. Trimming at V came to 6 bases and at J to 3 bases, leaving 7 bases not matched to a gene. The CDR3 coding sequence is TGTGCCAGCAGCCGAGGGGGCACGGACACCGGGGAGCTGTTTTTT. Encoded protein: CASSRGGTDTGELFF.

A few counts support this clone. The rearrangement links TRBV4-3 to TRBJ2-6; D is ambiguous. V was trimmed by 8 bases and J by 1 base, leaving 15 bases between them. The CDR3 contains 16 residues. Per germline, CDR1 LGHNA and CDR2 YSLEER. The CDR3 DNA is TGCGCCAGCTCCTCGGTTATCCGGTCTGGGGCCAACGTCCTGACTTTC. Amino acids: CASSSVIRSGANVLTF.

This chain links TRBV4-2 with TRBJ2-5; TRBD1 aligns across 8 bases. Germline V gene sequence: CDR1 LGHNA, CDR2 YNFKEQ. There are 15 residues in the CDR3. V lost 5 bases, J lost 5 bases, and 10 bases stayed unmatched. CDR3 nucleotides: TGTGCCAGCAGCACCCGGACAGGGCCGAGGGAGACCCAGTACTTC. Residues: CASSTRTGPRETQYF.

This clone was recorded a few times. The rearrangement uses TRBV5-1 and TRBJ1-2; 10 nucleotides agree with TRBD1. CDR1 is SGHRS and CDR2 is YFSETQ in the germline V gene. This CDR3 contains 15 residues. J lost 4 bases, V lost 5 bases, and 8 bases had no gene match. CDR3 sequence: CASRSGTGDVYGYTF. DNA for the CDR3: TGCGCCAGCAGATCCGGGACAGGGGACGTCTATGGCTACACCTTC. The full variable domain, completed using reference TRBV5-1 and TRBJ1-2, is KAGVTQTPRYLIKTRGQQVTLSCSPISGHRSVSWYQQTPGQGLQFLFEYFSETQRNKGNFPGRFSGRQFSNSRSEMNVSTLELGDSALYLCASRSGTGDVYGYTFGSGTRLTVV.

This chain connects TRBV11-3 to TRBJ2-7; D might be TRBD2 (6 bases). Germline CDR1 is SGHNT and CDR2 is YENEEA. This CDR3 comprises 15 residues. V was shortened by 2 bases and J by 6 bases, with 17 bases between the two germline ends. The CDR3 loop is CASSLLGDAGLEQYF. CDR3 coding DNA: TGTGCCAGCAGCTTATTGGGGGATGCGGGGCTCGAGCAGTACTTC.

The chain is built from TRBV4-1 and TRBJ2-3, with D unresolved. The CDR3 has 13 amino acids. Between the trimmed V and J ends, which lost 1 base and 4 bases, there was a span of 6 bases. The V gene's germline CDR1 is MGHRA and CDR2 YSYEKL. The CDR3 loop is CASSQAVADTQYF. CDR3 sequence (DNA): TGCGCCAGCAGCCAAGCCGTGGCAGATACGCAGTATTTT.

This clone was seen more than once but under ten times. This chain links TRBV4-3 with TRBJ1-4; D is ambiguous. The CDR3 is 15 amino acids. The V gene's germline CDR1 is LGHNA and CDR2 YSLEER. The V end was cut by 1 base, the J end by 5 bases, with 11 bases between. CDR3 region: CASSQALGINEKLFF. CDR3 sequence (DNA): TGCGCCAGCAGCCAAGCGTTAGGGATCAATGAAAAACTGTTTTTT.

The genes are TRBV1 and TRBJ2-5; the table names TRBD2, a call not compared with the DNA. TRBV1 is a pseudogene segment. The CDR3 sequence is 16 residues long. CDR3 DNA: TGCACCAGCAGCCAGGTCCTAGCGGGGGTCCAAGAGACCCAGTACTTC. This encodes CTSSQVLAGVQETQYF.

The chain joins TRBV5-1 to TRBJ2-3; a weak D match, TRBD2 (6 bases). Trimming took off 5 bases at V and 3 bases at J, with 13 bases between the two ends. The germline CDR1 and CDR2 sequences are SGHRS and YFSETQ. The CDR3 has 14 residues. The CDR3 coding sequence is TGCGCCAGCAGTTATTACGGGGGAACAGATACGCAGTATTTT. Protein product: CASSYYGGTDTQYF.

The chain combines TRBV7-6 with TRBJ1-2; 12 bases agree with TRBD1. With V trimmed by 5 bases and J by 8 bases, 15 bases remained unmatched. The CDR3 spans 17 residues. Germline values: CDR1 SGHVS, CDR2 FNYEAQ. The CDR3 bases are TGTGCCAGCAGCGCTCGCCCTGGGACAGGGGGCGTCCCCGGCTACACCTTC. It encodes CASSARPGTGGVPGYTF.